The next 10 T cell receptor beta chains were all read from a single sample in a study of T cell responses to AZD1222 COVID-19 vaccine (dated by TCRdb to the early 2020s). The time point tag for this specimen amounts to: baseline before first vaccination. Libraries came from the immunoSEQ multiplex PCR assay. The clones in this table, taken by TCRdb from immuneACCESS, are in-frame only. Not every clone is retained; where verified, under half of the shortfall comes from an unresolved V gene, and the cause of the rest is unknown. Present in this sample are 200,000 or so clones, 90% to 95% of which were seen just once. Together, the top ten hold 9.2% of the sample. Material: peripheral blood, obtained on day 0 of AZD1222 vaccination. The origin of the receptors is an adult in good health.

The V gene is TRBV7-9, the J gene TRBJ2-7, with D possibly matching TRBD2 (6 bases). Trimming took 5 bases from V and 4 from J, leaving 21 bases between them. From germline, CDR1 is SEHNR and CDR2 FQNEAQ (reference sequence). There are 16 residues in the CDR3. For the CDR3, the DNA is TGTGCCAGCAGCCAGCCCACTAGCCTCGAGTCGTACGAGCAGTACTTC. This translates into CASSQPTSLESYEQYF.

V gene TRBV19 combines with J gene TRBJ2-5; tentative D call: TRBD2 (5 bases). The V gene's germline CDR1 is LNHDA and CDR2 SQIVND (reference sequence). Trimming removed 4 bases at V and 5 bases at J, with 11 bases between. CDR3 length: 13 amino acids. The CDR3 DNA sequence: TGTGCCAGTAGTACCAGCAGGAGGGAGACCCAGTACTTC. It specifies CASSTSRRETQYF.

This chain links TRBV9 with TRBJ2-2; either TRBD1 or TRBD2 may fit D (5 bases each). Germline CDR1 SGDLS, CDR2 YYNGEE. The V gene lost 2 bases and the J gene lost 3 bases, with 5 bases spanning the gap. This CDR3 spans 13 amino acids. CDR3 sequence: CASSVGDTGELFF. The DNA of the CDR3 is TGTGCCAGCAGCGTGGGGGACACCGGGGAGCTGTTTTTT.

The genes are TRBV27 and TRBJ2-7; TRBD2 agrees at 8 bases. With 2 bases clipped from V and 4 bases from J, the junction kept 7 bases outside the gene matches. Germline values: CDR1 MNHEY, CDR2 SMNVEV (reference sequence). The CDR3 has 15 residues. CDR3 sequence (DNA): TGTGCCAGCAGTTTACTTACTAGCGGATCATACGAGCAGTACTTC. This sequence encodes CASSLLTSGSYEQYF.

The chain employs TRBV7-2 and TRBJ1-2; maybe TRBD1 (5 bases). Germline V gene data show CDR1 as SGHTA and CDR2 as FQGNSA. The CDR3 has 12 amino acids. The ends were cut back, 7 bases at V and 8 bases at J, with 14 bases in the middle. The DNA of the CDR3 is TGTGCCAGCACCCCCTTGAGGGGCGGCTACACCTTC. It specifies CASTPLRGGYTF.

The genes are TRBV10-3 and TRBJ2-3, with 16 bases lining up with TRBD2. V shed 6 bases, J shed 3 bases, and the junction held 9 bases outside the gene matches. CDR1 and CDR2 (germline): ENHRY, SYGVKD. This CDR3 is 18 amino acids long. The CDR3 region has the DNA TGTGCCATCAGGATACCGGGACTAGCGGGAGGGGCAACAGATACGCAGTATTTT. Amino acids: CAIRIPGLAGGATDTQYF.

Concerning this clone itself: The sample carries other DNA sequences with the same CDR3. V usage is TRBV9 and J usage is TRBJ1-1, with unresolved D. The CDR3 sequence is 14 residues long. With 0 bases removed from V and 1 base from J, the gap between germline ends came to 7 bases. CDR1 and CDR2 from the germline V gene are SGDLS and YYNGEE. CDR3 nucleotides: TGTGCCAGCAGCGTAGGCCCCGGGAACACTGAAGCTTTCTTT. Translating it yields CASSVGPGNTEAFF.

This sequence joins TRBV5-4 and TRBJ1-1; D is undetermined. CDR3 length equals 13 residues. Germline V gene data show CDR1 as SGHNT and CDR2 as YYREEE (reference sequence). Between the trimmed V and J ends, which lost 2 bases and 0 bases, there was a span of 5 bases. Here the CDR3 DNA reads TGTGCCAGCAGCTTATGGCTGAACACTGAAGCTTTCTTT. This gives the protein CASSLWLNTEAFF. Looking up the rest from reference TRBV5-4 and TRBJ1-1 gives the full variable domain: ETGVTQSPTHLIKTRGQQVTLRCSSQSGHNTVSWYQQALGQGPQFIFQYYREEENGRGNFPPRFSGLQFPNYSSELNVNALELDDSALYLCASSLWLNTEAFFGQGTRLTVV.

The chain has TRBV6-4 and TRBJ2-2; the D gene is possibly TRBD2 (6 bases). Germline loops: CDR1 MRHNA, CDR2 SNTAGT. Deletions cut 4 bases from V and 6 bases from J, with 6 bases between. CDR3 length: 12 residues. The CDR3 DNA reads as TGTGCCAGCAGTGCGGGGGCCGGGGAGCTGTTTTTT. This codes for CASSAGAGELFF.

This sequence joins TRBV30 and TRBJ1-6; D might be TRBD1 (5 bases). V was trimmed by 0 bases and J by 5 bases, leaving 11 bases between them. Germline values: CDR1 GTSNPN, CDR2 SVGIG (reference sequence). CDR3 length equals 15 residues. In DNA form, the CDR3 reads TGTGCCTGGAGTGTAAGGGGCCGGGATAATTCACCCCTCCACTTT. Encoded protein: CAWSVRGRDNSPLHF.